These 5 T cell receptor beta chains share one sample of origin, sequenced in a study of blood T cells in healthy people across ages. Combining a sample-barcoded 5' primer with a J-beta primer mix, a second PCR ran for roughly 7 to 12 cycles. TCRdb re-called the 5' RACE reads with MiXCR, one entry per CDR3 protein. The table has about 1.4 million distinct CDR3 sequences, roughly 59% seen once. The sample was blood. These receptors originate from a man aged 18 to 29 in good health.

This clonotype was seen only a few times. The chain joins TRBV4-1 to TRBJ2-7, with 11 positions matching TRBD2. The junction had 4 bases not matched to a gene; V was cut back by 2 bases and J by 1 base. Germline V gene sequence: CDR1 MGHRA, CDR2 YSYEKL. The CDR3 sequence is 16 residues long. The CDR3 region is CASSQTSGGASYEQYF. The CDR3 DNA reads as TGCGCCAGCAGCCAAACTAGCGGGGGCGCATCCTACGAGCAGTACTTC.

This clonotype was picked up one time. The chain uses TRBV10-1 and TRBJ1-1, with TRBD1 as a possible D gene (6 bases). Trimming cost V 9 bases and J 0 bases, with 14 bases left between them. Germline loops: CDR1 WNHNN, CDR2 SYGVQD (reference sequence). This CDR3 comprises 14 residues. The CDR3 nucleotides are TGCGCCAGGCGAACAGGGCCAATGAACACTGAAGCTTTCTTT. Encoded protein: CARRTGPMNTEAFF.

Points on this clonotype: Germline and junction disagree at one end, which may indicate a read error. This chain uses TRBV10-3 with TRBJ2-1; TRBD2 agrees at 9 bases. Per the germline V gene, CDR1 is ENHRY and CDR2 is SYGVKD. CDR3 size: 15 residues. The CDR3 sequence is CAISEPSGVHNEPFF. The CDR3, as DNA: TGTGCCATCAGTGAGCCTAGCGGGGTACACAATGAGCCGTTCTTC.

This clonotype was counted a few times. CDR3 coding DNA: TGCGCCAGCAGCACCGGCCCCGGGAGGAATGAGCAGTTCTTC. This gives the protein CASSTGPGRNEQFF. J is TRBJ2-1 and V is TRBV5-1, with 7 nucleotides matching TRBD2. This CDR3 spans 14 amino acids. Germline-derived CDR1 and CDR2 are SGHRS and YFSETQ. V lost 4 bases and J lost 7; bases outside the gene matches: 8.

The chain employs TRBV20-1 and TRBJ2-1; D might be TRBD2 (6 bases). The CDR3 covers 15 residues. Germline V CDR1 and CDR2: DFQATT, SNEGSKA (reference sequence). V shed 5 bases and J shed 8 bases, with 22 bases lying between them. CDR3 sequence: CSALLTRILSDEQFF. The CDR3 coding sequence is TGCAGTGCTCTTTTGACTAGAATTCTATCTGATGAGCAGTTCTTC.